Following are 14 T cell receptor beta chains from one sample sequenced in a study of T-cell reconstitution after alpha-beta-depleted transplantation in children. The TCRbeta library incorporated unique molecular identifiers. TCRdb called the PCR reads again in MiXCR, with one record for every CDR3 protein. The table includes approximately 50,000 distinct CDR3 sequences, roughly 50% detected once. This sample comprised peripheral blood, obtained before TCRalphabeta/CD19-depleted stem cell transplant. The source is a boy in the first two years of life with SCID, due to receive a stem cell transplant.

V gene TRBV6-1 combines with J gene TRBJ2-5; D may match TRBD1 or TRBD2 (5 bases each). Trimming took 6 bases from V and 5 from J, leaving 19 bases between them. Germline CDR1 reads MNHNS; CDR2 reads SASEGT. The CDR3 is 15 residues long. CDR3 residues: CASSPQGLAWETQYF. DNA for the CDR3: TGTGCCAGCAGCCCTCAGGGTTTAGCGTGGGAGACCCAGTACTTC.

The rearrangement links TRBV6-5 to TRBJ1-2; 7 nucleotides agree with TRBD1. Trimming removed 0 bases from V and 5 bases from J; junction bases left unmatched: 6. The CDR3 extends over 15 amino acids. CDR1 is MNHEY and CDR2 is SVGAGI in the germline V gene. The CDR3 sequence: CASSYSRGVEYGYTF. In DNA form, the CDR3 reads TGTGCCAGCAGTTACTCCAGGGGGGTAGAGTATGGCTACACCTTC.

As to this clonotype: The junction and the germline gene differ at one end; a read error may be behind it. V is TRBV7-8 and J is TRBJ2-1; D possibly uses TRBD1 or TRBD2 (5 bases each). The CDR3 loop spans 18 amino acids. Germline assignment: CDR1 SGHVS and CDR2 FQNEAQ. The CDR3 bases are TGTGCCAGCATCTTAATAGGCAGGGTCTCAACTAGGTACAATGAGCAGTTCTTC. This sequence encodes CASILIGRVSTRYNEQFF.

This clonotype was detected once. The V and J genes are TRBV7-2 and TRBJ1-2, with TRBD1 as a possible D gene (5 bases). CDR1 SGHTA and CDR2 FQGNSA come from the germline V gene. The CDR3 spans 15 residues. Trimming cost V 10 bases and J 2 bases, with 20 bases left between them. CDR3 coding DNA: TGTGCCATCGTCTATTCGGGGGAGACGAACTATGGCTACACCTTC. Its translation: CAIVYSGETNYGYTF.

This rearrangement joins TRBV7-2 to TRBJ2-1, with D perhaps given as TRBD1 or TRBD2 (5 bases each). Per the germline V gene, CDR1 is SGHTA and CDR2 is FQGNSA. V was cut by 5 bases and J by 9 bases, with 17 bases left in between. The CDR3 totals 14 residues. This CDR3 reads CASSKGHSGGEQFF. The DNA of the CDR3 is TGTGCCAGCAGCAAAGGACATTCCGGAGGTGAGCAGTTCTTC.

The chain has TRBV6-6 and TRBJ2-7; 9 bases line up with TRBD1. The V gene's germline CDR1 is MNHNY and CDR2 SVGAGI (reference sequence). The V segment lost 8 bases and the J segment 9 bases; nucleotides outside the gene matches: 11. The CDR3 extends over 13 amino acids. CDR3 nucleotide sequence: TGTGCCAGCGGTCCGGGACAGGGAATCTGGCAGTACTTC. Residues: CASGPGQGIWQYF.

This clonotype appeared a single time. This chain links TRBV11-3 with TRBJ2-7; D possibly uses TRBD1 or TRBD2 (5 bases each). V lost 2 bases, J lost 5 bases, and 16 bases lay in between. CDR1 is SGHNT, CDR2 YENEEA, per germline. CDR3 length equals 15 residues. CDR3 sequence: CASSLYAGPGHEQYF. Here the CDR3 DNA reads TGTGCCAGCAGCTTATATGCCGGGCCGGGGCACGAGCAGTACTTC.

The chain carries TRBV4-2 and TRBJ1-2; D not certain. Germline CDR1 and CDR2: LGHNA and YNFKEQ. Trimming took off 1 base at V and 6 bases at J, with 6 bases between the two ends. CDR3 length: 12 amino acids. CDR3 residues: CASSQGRDGYTF. DNA for the CDR3: TGTGCCAGCAGCCAAGGTCGCGATGGCTACACCTTC.

The chain joins TRBV6-5 to TRBJ2-2; D is unclear. Germline CDR1 MNHEY, CDR2 SVGAGI. V lost 2 bases to trimming and J lost 2 bases, with 6 bases between them. The CDR3 is 14 residues long. The CDR3, as DNA: TGTGCCAGCAGTTACGGTAAAAACACCGGGGAGCTGTTTTTT. It codes for CASSYGKNTGELFF.

The rearrangement uses TRBV7-9 and TRBJ2-1; D not resolved. The germline CDR1 and CDR2 sequences are SEHNR and FQNEAQ (reference sequence). V lost 5 bases to trimming and J lost 0 bases, with 8 bases between them. This CDR3 is 14 amino acids long. The chain's CDR3 is CASSPFASYNEQFF. The CDR3, as DNA: TGTGCCAGCAGCCCTTTCGCCTCCTACAATGAGCAGTTCTTC.

The gene calls are TRBV5-5 and TRBJ2-2, with TRBD1 identical over 10 bases. CDR3 length equals 17 residues. The V segment lost 2 bases and the J segment 5 bases; nucleotides outside the gene matches: 9. Germline V CDR1 and CDR2: SGHKS, YYEKEE (reference sequence). Written as DNA, the CDR3 is TGTGCCAGCAGCTTCAGTGGACAGGGGGGAGGAACCGGGGAGCTGTTTTTT. This sequence encodes CASSFSGQGGGTGELFF.

As for this clonotype: Its ends do not fully match the called genes, so a read error is possible. This chain uses TRBV5-1 with TRBJ1-5; TRBD1 is a possible D gene (6 bases). Germline loops: CDR1 SGHRS, CDR2 YFSETQ. The CDR3 spans 15 residues. This chain's CDR3 is CASSPEGGGNQPQHF. The DNA of the CDR3 is TGTGCCAGCAGCCCCGAAGGGGGGGGCAATCAGCCCCAGCATTTT. The whole variable domain, remainder taken from reference TRBV5-1 and TRBJ1-5, is KAGVTQTPRYLIKTRGQQVTLSCSPISGHRSVSWYQQTPGQGLQFLFEYFSETQRNKGNFPGRFSGRQFSNSRSEMNVSTLELGDSALYLCASSPEGGGNQPQHFGDGTRLSIL.

This clonotype is a singleton in its sample. This chain connects TRBV7-8 to TRBJ1-2; tentatively, D is TRBD1 (5 bases). V shed 1 base and J shed 4 bases, with 10 bases lying between them. Germline assignment: CDR1 SGHVS and CDR2 FQNEAQ. This CDR3 region has 14 residues. DNA for the CDR3: TGTGCCAGCAGCTTAGGCCGGGGGGGCTATGGCTACACCTTC. This sequence encodes CASSLGRGGYGYTF.

With regard to this clonotype: At one of its ends the junction is not consistent with the germline gene, which may arise from a read error. The chain carries TRBV15 and TRBJ2-1; D is perhaps TRBD2 (6 bases). This CDR3 is 17 amino acids long. The germline V gene has CDR1 LNHNV and CDR2 YYDKDF (reference sequence). The CDR3 DNA reads TGTGCCACCAGCAGAGATCGAGCTAGCGTCCTTTACAATGAGCGGTTCTTC. It specifies CATSRDRASVLYNERFF. Full variable domain (outside the CDR3, taken from reference TRBV15 and TRBJ2-1): DAMVIQNPRYQVTQFGKPVTLSCSQTLNHNVMYWYQQKSSQAPKLLFHYYDKDFNNEADTPDNFQSRRPNTSFCFLDIRSPGLGDTAMYLCATSRDRASVLYNERFFGPGTRLTVL.